This TCR beta chain was found in a study of blood T cell repertoires in COVID-19. About the research overall: Sources were T cells, B-cell-depleted T cells, or PBMCs; the material itself was cDNA or gDNA.

The V end was cut by 2 bases, the J end by 0 bases, with 20 bases between. The CDR3 has 17 amino acids. Looked up from germline, CDR1 is GTSNPN and CDR2 is SVGIG (reference sequence). The recovered donors of Cohort 3 showed two negative PCRs, clearance, or symptom resolution. In the study's own analysis: Scientists estimated how many nucleated cells there were by amplifying reference gene primers. Data came from immunoSEQ multiplex PCR; TCRdb stores just in-frame clones and leaves some out. The V and J calls and clone size were taken over from that table, and D and trimming were inferred from the DNA. The repertoire holds over 200,000 clones, with approximately 80% as singletons.

The rearrangement joins TRBV30 to TRBJ2-7; perhaps TRBD2 as D (6 bases). The material sequenced was PBMCs or T cells enriched from blood (not recorded which). The TCR was taken from a man aged 55 to 70 who had recovered from COVID-19. The DNA of the CDR3 is TGTGCCTGGAGTAGGAGGGTTGTGGGGGTCAGCTCCTACGAGCAGTACTTC. It translates to CAWSRRVVGVSSYEQYF.